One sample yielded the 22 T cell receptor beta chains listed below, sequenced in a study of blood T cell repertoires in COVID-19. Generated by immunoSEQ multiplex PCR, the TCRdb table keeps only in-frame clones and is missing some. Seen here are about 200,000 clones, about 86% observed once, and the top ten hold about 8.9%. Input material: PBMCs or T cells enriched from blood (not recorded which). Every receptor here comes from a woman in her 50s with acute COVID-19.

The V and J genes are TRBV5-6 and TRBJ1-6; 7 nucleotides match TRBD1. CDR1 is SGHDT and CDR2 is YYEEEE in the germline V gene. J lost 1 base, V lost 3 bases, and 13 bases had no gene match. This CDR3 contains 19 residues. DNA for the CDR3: TGTGCCAGCAGCTCACGAGACTACAGGGGAGCGTCCTATAATTCACCCCTCCACTTT. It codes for CASSSRDYRGASYNSPLHF.

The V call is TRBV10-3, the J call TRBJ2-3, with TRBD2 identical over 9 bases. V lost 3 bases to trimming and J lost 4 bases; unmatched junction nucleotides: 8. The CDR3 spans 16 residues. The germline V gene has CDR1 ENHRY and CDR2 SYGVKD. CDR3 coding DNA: TGTGCCATCAGTGATCTCGGCGGGGGGGGCGCAGATACGCAGTATTTT. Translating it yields CAISDLGGGGADTQYF.

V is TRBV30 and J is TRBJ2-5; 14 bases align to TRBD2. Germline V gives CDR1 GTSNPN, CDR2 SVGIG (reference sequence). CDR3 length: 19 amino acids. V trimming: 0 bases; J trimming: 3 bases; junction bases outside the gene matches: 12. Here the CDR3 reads CAWSVSTGTSGRGEETQYF. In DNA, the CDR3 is TGTGCCTGGAGTGTATCTACCGGGACTAGCGGGAGAGGGGAAGAGACCCAGTACTTC.

The CDR3 region is CASSTGTGTNYGYTF. The CDR3 DNA reads as TGTGCCAGTAGTACTGGGACAGGCACTAACTATGGCTACACCTTC. V usage is TRBV19 and J usage is TRBJ1-2, with 8 nucleotides matching TRBD1. Germline V CDR1 and CDR2: LNHDA, SQIVND (reference sequence). CDR3 length equals 15 residues. Unmatched junction bases numbered 4, after V lost 4 bases and J lost 0 bases.

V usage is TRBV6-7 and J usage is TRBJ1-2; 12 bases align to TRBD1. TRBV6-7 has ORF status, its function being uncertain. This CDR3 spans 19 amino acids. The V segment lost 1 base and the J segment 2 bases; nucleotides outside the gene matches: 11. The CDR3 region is CASSYFRGDRGRGNYGYTF. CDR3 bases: TGTGCCAGCAGTTACTTTCGGGGGGACAGGGGGCGCGGGAACTATGGCTACACCTTC.

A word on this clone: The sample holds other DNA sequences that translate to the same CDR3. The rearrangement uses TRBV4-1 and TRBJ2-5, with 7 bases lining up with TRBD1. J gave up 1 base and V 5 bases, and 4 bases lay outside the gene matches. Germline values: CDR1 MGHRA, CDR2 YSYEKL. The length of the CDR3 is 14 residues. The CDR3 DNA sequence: TGCGCCAGCAGCTCGCGACAGGGCCAAGAGACCCAGTACTTC. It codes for CASSSRQGQETQYF.

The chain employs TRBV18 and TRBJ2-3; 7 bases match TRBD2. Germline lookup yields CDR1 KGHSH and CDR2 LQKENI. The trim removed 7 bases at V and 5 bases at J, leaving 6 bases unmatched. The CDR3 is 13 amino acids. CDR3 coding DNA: TGTGCCAGCTGCGAGGGACTAAGAGATACGCAGTATTTT. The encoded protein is CASCEGLRDTQYF.

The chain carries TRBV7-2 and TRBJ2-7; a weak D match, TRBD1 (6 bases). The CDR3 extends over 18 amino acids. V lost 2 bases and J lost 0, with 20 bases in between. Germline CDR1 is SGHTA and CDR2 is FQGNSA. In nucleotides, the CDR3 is TGTGCCAGCAGCTTAAAAGTCTTGAACAGGGCGTTCTCCTACGAGCAGTACTTC. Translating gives CASSLKVLNRAFSYEQYF.

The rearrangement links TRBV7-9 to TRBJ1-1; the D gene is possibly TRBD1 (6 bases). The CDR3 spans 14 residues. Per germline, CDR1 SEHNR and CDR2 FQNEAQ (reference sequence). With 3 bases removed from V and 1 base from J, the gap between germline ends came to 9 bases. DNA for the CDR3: TGTGCCAGCAGCTTTGGGACAACGAACACTGAAGCTTTCTTT. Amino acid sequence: CASSFGTTNTEAFF.

The chain's CDR3 is CASSVGGLAGVEQYF. The CDR3 nucleotides are TGTGCCAGCAGCGTAGGAGGTCTAGCGGGAGTTGAGCAGTACTTC. The chain uses TRBV9 and TRBJ2-7; TRBD2 aligns across 10 bases. Germline V CDR1 and CDR2: SGDLS, YYNGEE. The CDR3 length is 15 residues. Trimming at V came to 0 bases and at J to 7 bases, leaving 7 bases not matched to a gene.

In DNA form, the CDR3 reads TGTGCCAGCAGCTTAGGGCGGGGACTCCTAGATACGCAGTATTTT. This gives the protein CASSLGRGLLDTQYF. The V call is TRBV7-2, the J call TRBJ2-3; a possible D gene is TRBD2 (6 bases). The germline V and J ends were trimmed by 1 base and 5 bases, with 13 bases remaining between them. Germline CDR1 reads SGHTA; CDR2 reads FQGNSA. The CDR3 sequence is 15 residues long.

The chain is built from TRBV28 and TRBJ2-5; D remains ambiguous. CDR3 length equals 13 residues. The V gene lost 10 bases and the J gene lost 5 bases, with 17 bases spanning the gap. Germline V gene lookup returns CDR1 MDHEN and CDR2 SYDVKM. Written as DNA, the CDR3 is TGTGCCATACAATCCCCGGCCGGGGAGACCCAGTACTTC. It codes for CAIQSPAGETQYF. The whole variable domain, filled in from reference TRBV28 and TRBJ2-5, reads DVKVTQSSRYLVKRTGEKVFLECVQDMDHENMFWYRQDPGLGLRLIYFSYDVKMKEKGDIPEGYSVSREKKERFSLILESASTNQTSMYLCAIQSPAGETQYFGPGTRLLVL.

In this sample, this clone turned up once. The CDR3 spells CASSERGGIYNEQFF. In DNA, the CDR3 is TGCGCCAGCAGTGAGAGGGGGGGTATCTACAATGAGCAGTTCTTC. This chain uses TRBV10-2 with TRBJ2-1, with D possibly being TRBD2 (7 bases). This CDR3 comprises 15 residues. Germline V CDR1 and CDR2: WSHSY, SAAADI. The V gene lost 2 bases and the J gene lost 3 bases, with 11 bases spanning the gap.

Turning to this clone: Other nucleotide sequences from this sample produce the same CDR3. The CDR3 DNA reads TGTGCCAGCAGGAGGCAGGGGCTGTCCTACGAGCAGTACTTC. Translating it yields CASRRQGLSYEQYF. The V gene is TRBV28, the J gene TRBJ2-7; maybe TRBD1 (6 bases). There are 14 residues in the CDR3. Trimming took off 6 bases at V and 1 base at J, with 13 bases between the two ends. Per germline, CDR1 MDHEN and CDR2 SYDVKM. The whole variable domain, remainder taken from reference TRBV28 and TRBJ2-7, is DVKVTQSSRYLVKRTGEKVFLECVQDMDHENMFWYRQDPGLGLRLIYFSYDVKMKEKGDIPEGYSVSREKKERFSLILESASTNQTSMYLCASRRQGLSYEQYFGPGTRLTVT.

The CDR3 is CASSNPNGSGANVLTF. DNA of the CDR3: TGTGCCAGCAGCAACCCAAACGGGTCTGGGGCCAACGTCCTGACTTTC. V and J are TRBV21-1 and TRBJ2-6; TRBD2 was called by the table and not checked on the DNA. TRBV21-1 is a known pseudogene. The CDR3 has 16 residues.

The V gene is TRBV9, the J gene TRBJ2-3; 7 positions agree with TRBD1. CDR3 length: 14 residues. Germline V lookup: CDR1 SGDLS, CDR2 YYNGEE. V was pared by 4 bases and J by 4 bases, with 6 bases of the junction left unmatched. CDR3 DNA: TGTGCCAGCAGCACTCGGACAGGTCCAGATACGCAGTATTTT. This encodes CASSTRTGPDTQYF.

Written as DNA, the CDR3 is TGTGCCAGCAGTTTTGATAACAGGATGAACACTGAAGCTTTCTTT. Residues: CASSFDNRMNTEAFF. The J gene is TRBJ1-1, the V gene TRBV28, with a weak D call TRBD1 (5 bases). Trimming removed 3 bases from V and 0 bases from J, with 11 bases in between. Germline V CDR1 and CDR2: MDHEN, SYDVKM. This CDR3 has 15 amino acids. The entire variable domain, with the rest obtained from reference TRBV28 and TRBJ1-1, is as follows: DVKVTQSSRYLVKRTGEKVFLECVQDMDHENMFWYRQDPGLGLRLIYFSYDVKMKEKGDIPEGYSVSREKKERFSLILESASTNQTSMYLCASSFDNRMNTEAFFGQGTRLTVV.

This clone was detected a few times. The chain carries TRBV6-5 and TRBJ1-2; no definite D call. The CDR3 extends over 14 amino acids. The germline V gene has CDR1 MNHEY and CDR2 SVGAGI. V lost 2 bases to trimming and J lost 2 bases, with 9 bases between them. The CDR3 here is CASSYGTANYGYTF. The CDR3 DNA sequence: TGTGCCAGCAGTTACGGCACAGCAAACTATGGCTACACCTTC.

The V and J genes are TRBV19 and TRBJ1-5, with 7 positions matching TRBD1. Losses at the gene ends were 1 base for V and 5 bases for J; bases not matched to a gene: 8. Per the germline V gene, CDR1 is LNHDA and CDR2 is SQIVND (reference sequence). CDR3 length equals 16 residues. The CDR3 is CASSIGVTGVDQPQHF. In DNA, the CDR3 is TGTGCCAGTAGTATAGGTGTAACAGGGGTCGATCAGCCCCAGCATTTT.

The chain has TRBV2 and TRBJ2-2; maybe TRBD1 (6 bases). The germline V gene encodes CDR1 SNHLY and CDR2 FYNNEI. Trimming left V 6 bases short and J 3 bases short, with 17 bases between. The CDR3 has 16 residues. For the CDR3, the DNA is TGTGCCAGCAGCCTGAGTAGGGACACTTACACCGGGGAGCTGTTTTTT. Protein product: CASSLSRDTYTGELFF.

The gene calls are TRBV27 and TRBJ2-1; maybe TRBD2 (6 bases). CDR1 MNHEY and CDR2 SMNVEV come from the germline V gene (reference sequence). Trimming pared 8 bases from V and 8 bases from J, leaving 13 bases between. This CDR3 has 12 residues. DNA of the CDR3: TGTGCCAGCGGCGTCGGCGGGGATGAGCAGTTCTTC. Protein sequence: CASGVGGDEQFF.

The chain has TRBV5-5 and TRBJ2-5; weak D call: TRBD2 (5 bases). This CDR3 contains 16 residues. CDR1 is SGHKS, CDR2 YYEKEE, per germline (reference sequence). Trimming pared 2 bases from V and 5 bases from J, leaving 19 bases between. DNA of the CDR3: TGTGCCAGCAGCTTACTCGCCGAGGGCCGTCAGGAGACCCAGTACTTC. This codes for CASSLLAEGRQETQYF.